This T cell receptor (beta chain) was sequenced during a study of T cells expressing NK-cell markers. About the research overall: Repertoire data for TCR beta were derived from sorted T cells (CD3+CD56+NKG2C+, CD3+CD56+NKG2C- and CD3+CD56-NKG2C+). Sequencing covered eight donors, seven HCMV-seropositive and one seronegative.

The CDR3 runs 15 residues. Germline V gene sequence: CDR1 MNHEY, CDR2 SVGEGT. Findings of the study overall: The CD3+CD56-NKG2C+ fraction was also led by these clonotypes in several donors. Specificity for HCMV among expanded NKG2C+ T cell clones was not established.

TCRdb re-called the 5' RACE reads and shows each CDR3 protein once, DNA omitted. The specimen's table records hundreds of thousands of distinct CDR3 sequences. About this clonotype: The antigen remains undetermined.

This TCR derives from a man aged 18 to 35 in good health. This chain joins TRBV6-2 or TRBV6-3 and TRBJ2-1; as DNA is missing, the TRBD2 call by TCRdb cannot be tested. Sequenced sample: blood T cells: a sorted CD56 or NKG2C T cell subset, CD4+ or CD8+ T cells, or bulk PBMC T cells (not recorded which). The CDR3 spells CASYTREWGHNEQFF.